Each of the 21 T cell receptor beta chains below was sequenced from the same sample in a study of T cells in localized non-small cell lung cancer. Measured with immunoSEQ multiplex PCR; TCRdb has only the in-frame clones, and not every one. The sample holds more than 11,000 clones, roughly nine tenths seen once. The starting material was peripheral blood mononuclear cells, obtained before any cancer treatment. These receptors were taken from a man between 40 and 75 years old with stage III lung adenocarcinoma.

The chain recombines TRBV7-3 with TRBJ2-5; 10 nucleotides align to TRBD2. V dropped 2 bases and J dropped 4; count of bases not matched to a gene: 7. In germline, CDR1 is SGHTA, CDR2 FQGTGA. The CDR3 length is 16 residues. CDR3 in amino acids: CASSLGSGRGGETQYF. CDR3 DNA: TGTGCCAGCAGCTTAGGCAGCGGGAGGGGAGGAGAGACCCAGTACTTC.

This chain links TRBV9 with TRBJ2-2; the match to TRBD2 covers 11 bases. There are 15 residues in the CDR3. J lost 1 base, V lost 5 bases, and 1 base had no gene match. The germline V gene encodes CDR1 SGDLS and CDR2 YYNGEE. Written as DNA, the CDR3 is TGTGCCAGCAGGGGGACTAGCGGGAACACCGGGGAGCTGTTTTTT. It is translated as CASRGTSGNTGELFF.

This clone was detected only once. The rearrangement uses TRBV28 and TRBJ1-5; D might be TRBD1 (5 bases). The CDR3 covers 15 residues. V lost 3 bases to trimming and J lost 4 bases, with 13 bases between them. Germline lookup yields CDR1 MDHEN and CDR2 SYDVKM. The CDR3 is CASSFPQGSNQPQHF. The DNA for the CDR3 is TGTGCCAGCAGTTTTCCGCAGGGTTCGAATCAGCCCCAGCATTTT.

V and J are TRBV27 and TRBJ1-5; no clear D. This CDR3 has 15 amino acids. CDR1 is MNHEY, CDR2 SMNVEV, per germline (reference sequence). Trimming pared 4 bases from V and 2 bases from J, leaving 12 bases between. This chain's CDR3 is CASSSDTLGNQPQHF. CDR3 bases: TGTGCCAGCAGTTCAGACACCTTGGGCAATCAGCCCCAGCATTTT.

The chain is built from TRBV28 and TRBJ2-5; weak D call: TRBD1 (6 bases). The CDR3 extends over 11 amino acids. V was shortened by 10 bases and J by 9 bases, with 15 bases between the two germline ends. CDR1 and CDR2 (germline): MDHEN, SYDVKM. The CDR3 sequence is CATQGQRAQYF. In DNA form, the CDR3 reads TGTGCCACCCAGGGGCAACGGGCCCAGTACTTC.

CDR3 nucleotide sequence: TGCGCCAGCAGCCCCGCGACAGGGGTAATCGCTGGGGCCAACGTCCTGACTTTC. The encoded protein is CASSPATGVIAGANVLTF. V and J are TRBV5-1 and TRBJ2-6; TRBD1 aligns across 8 bases. Germline trimming cut 4 bases from V and 2 bases from J; bases unmatched to any gene: 11. CDR3 size: 18 residues. Germline V gene sequence: CDR1 SGHRS, CDR2 YFSETQ.

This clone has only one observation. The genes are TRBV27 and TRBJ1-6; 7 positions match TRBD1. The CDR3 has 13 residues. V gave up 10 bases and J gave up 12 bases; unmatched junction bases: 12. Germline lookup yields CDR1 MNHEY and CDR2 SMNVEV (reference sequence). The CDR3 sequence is CATTGQLNGPLHF. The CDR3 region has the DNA TGTGCCACGACGGGACAGCTTAACGGACCCCTCCACTTT.

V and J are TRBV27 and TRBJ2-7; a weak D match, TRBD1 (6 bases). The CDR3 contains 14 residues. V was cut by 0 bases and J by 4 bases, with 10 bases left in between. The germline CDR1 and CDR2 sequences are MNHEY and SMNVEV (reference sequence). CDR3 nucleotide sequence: TGTGCCAGCAGTTTATCGACCACAGGGTACGAGCAGTACTTC. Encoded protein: CASSLSTTGYEQYF.

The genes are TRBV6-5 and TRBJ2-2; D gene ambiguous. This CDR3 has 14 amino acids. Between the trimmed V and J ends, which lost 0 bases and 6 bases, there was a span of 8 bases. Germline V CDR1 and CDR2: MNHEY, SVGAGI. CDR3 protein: CASSYSNFAGELFF. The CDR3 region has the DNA TGTGCCAGCAGTTACTCGAATTTCGCCGGGGAGCTGTTTTTT.

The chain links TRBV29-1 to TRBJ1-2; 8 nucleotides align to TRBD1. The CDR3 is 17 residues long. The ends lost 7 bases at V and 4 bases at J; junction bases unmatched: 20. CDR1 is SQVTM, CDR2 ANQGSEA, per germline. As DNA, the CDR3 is TGCAGCGCATGGGCTACAGGGGGTAACCATCTAAGCTATGGCTACACCTTC. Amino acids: CSAWATGGNHLSYGYTF.

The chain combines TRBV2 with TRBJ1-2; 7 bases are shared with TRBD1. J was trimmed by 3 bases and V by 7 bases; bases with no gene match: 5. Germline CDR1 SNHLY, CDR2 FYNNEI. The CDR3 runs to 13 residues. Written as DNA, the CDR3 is TGTGCCAGCATGAGGGACAGAGACTATGGCTACACCTTC. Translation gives CASMRDRDYGYTF.

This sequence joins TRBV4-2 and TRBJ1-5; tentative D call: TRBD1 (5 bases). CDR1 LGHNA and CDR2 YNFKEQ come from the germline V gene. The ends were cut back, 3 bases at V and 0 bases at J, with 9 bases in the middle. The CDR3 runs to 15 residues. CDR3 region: CASSQLDSSNQPQHF. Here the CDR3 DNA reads TGTGCCAGCAGCCAGCTCGACAGTAGCAATCAGCCCCAGCATTTT.

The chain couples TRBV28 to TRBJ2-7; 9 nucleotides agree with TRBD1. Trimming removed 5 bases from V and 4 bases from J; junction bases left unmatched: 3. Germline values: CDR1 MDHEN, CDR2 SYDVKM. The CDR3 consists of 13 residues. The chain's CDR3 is CASSRDRAYEQYF. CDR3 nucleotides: TGTGCCAGCAGTCGGGACAGGGCGTACGAGCAGTACTTC.

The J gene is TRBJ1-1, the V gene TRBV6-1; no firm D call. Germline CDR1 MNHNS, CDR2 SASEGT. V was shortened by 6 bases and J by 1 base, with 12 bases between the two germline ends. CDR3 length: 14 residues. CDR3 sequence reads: CASRLRTRNTEAFF. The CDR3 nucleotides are TGTGCCAGCAGACTAAGGACCAGGAACACTGAAGCTTTCTTT.

Written as DNA, the CDR3 is TGTGCCAGCAGTGGAGGGTCTGGCAATCAGCCCCAGCATTTT. The encoded protein is CASSGGSGNQPQHF. The chain uses TRBV2 and TRBJ1-5; D gene ambiguous. The CDR3 spans 14 residues. Trimming removed 4 bases from V and 2 bases from J, with 9 bases in between. CDR1 is SNHLY and CDR2 is FYNNEI in the germline V gene.

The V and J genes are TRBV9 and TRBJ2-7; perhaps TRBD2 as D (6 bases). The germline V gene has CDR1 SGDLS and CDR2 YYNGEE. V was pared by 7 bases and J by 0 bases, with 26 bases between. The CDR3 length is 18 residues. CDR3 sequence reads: CASANNPGELGHSYEQYF. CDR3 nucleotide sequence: TGTGCCAGCGCGAACAATCCGGGAGAATTGGGCCACTCCTACGAGCAGTACTTC.

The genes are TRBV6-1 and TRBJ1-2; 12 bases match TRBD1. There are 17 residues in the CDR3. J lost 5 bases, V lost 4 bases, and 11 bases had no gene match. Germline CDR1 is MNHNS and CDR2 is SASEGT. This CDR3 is CASSARDRGPVGYGYTF. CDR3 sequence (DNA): TGTGCCAGCAGTGCCCGGGACAGGGGGCCGGTGGGATATGGCTACACCTTC.

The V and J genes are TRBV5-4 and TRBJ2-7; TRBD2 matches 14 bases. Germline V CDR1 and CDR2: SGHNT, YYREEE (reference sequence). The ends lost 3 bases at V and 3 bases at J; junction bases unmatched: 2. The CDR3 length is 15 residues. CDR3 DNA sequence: TGTGCCAGCAGCTCCGGGACTAGCGGGAGCTACGAGCAGTACTTC. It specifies CASSSGTSGSYEQYF.

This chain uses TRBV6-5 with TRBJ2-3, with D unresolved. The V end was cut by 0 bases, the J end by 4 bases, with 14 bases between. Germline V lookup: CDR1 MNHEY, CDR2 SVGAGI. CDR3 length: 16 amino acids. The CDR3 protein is CASSYSTVQRADTQYF. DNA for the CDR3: TGTGCCAGCAGTTACTCGACGGTCCAAAGGGCAGATACGCAGTATTTT.

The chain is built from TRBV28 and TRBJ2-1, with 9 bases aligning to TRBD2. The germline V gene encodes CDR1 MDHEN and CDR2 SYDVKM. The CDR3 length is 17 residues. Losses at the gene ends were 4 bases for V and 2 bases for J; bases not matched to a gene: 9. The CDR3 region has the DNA TGTGCCAGCAGTTCCGCTGTTAGCGGGAGAACCTACAATGAGCAGTTCTTC. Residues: CASSSAVSGRTYNEQFF.

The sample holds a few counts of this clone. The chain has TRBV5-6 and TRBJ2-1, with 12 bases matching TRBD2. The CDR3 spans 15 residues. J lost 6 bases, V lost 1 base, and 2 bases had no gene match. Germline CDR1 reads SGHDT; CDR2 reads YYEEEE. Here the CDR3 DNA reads TGTGCCAGCAGCTTGCTAGCGGGAGGGCGCAATGAGCAGTTCTTC. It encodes CASSLLAGGRNEQFF. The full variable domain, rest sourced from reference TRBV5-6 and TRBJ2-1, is DAGVTQSPTHLIKTRGQQVTLRCSPKSGHDTVSWYQQALGQGPQFIFQYYEEEERQRGNFPDRFSGHQFPNYSSELNVNALLLGDSALYLCASSLLAGGRNEQFFGPGTRLTVL.